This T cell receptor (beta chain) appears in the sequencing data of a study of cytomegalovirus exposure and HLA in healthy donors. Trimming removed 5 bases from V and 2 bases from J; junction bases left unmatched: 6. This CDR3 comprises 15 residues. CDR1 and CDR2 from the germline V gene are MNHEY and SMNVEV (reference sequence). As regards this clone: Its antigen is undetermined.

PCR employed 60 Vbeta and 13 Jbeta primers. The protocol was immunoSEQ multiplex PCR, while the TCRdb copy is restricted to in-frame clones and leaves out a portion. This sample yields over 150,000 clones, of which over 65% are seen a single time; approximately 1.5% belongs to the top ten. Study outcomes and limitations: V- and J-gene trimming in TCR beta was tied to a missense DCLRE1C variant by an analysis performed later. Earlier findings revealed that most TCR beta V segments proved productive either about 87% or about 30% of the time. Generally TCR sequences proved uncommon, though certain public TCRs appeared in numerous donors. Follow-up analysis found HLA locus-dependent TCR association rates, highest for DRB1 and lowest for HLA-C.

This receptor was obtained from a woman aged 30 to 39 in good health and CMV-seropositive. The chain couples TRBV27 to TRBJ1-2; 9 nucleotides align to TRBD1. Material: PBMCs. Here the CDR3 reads CASSTRTGANYGYTF. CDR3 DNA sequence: TGTGCCAGCAGTACCCGGACAGGGGCAAACTATGGCTACACCTTC.